Shown below are 5 T cell receptor beta chains from a single sample sequenced in a study of shared clonotypes between healthy human individuals. Sequencing used immunoSEQ multiplex PCR; TCRdb keeps in-frame clones, though not all of them. The sample holds about 2.4 million clones, just over 90% seen once. Sequencing input: naive CD4+ T cells sorted from blood. Indicated subset: CD45RA+ positively selected. The receptor set was obtained from a man younger than 35 in good health.

The gene calls are TRBV7-2 and TRBJ2-4, with D possibly called TRBD1 or TRBD2 (5 bases each). Germline-derived CDR1 and CDR2 are SGHTA and FQGNSA. This CDR3 spans 16 amino acids. V shed 5 bases and J shed 1 base, with 15 bases lying between them. In DNA, the CDR3 is TGTGCCAGCAGCCGGGACCATTCCCTTGCCAAAAACATTCAGTACTTC. It translates to CASSRDHSLAKNIQYF.

This clone showed up just a few times. The identical CDR3 is also encoded by other nucleotide sequences in the sample. The rearrangement joins TRBV6-1 to TRBJ1-5; D is undetermined. The germline V gene encodes CDR1 MNHNS and CDR2 SASEGT. The CDR3 consists of 12 residues. V shed 4 bases and J shed 2 bases, with 3 bases lying between them. This CDR3 reads CASSGGNQPQHF. As DNA, the CDR3 is TGTGCCAGCAGTGGGGGCAATCAGCCCCAGCATTTT.

This clone was observed a single time. V usage is TRBV4-1 and J usage is TRBJ1-2; no clear D. Germline CDR1 is MGHRA and CDR2 is YSYEKL. V lost 1 base and J 11 bases, leaving 11 bases between the germline ends. The CDR3 is 12 amino acids. For the CDR3, the DNA is TGCGCCAGCAGCCAAGGAATAAGGTTTTACACCTTC. Protein product: CASSQGIRFYTF.

The chain links TRBV18 to TRBJ1-1; no firm D call. V was pared by 3 bases and J by 0 bases, with 11 bases between. The CDR3 totals 15 residues. The germline CDR1 and CDR2 sequences are KGHSH and LQKENI. The DNA of the CDR3 is TGTGCCAGCTCACCTTTTTCAAATATGAACACTGAAGCTTTCTTT. This sequence encodes CASSPFSNMNTEAFF.

The CDR3 loop reads CASSSSGGFPSEQFF. The CDR3 DNA reads TGTGCCAGCAGTTCTAGCGGGGGGTTCCCGAGTGAGCAGTTCTTC. The rearrangement joins TRBV28 to TRBJ2-1, with 11 bases matching TRBD2. The CDR3 extends over 15 amino acids. V was pared by 4 bases and J by 9 bases, with 8 bases of the junction left unmatched. The germline V gene encodes CDR1 MDHEN and CDR2 SYDVKM.